These 28 T cell receptor beta chains originate from one sample sequenced in a study of T cell responses to AZD1222 COVID-19 vaccine. Produced via immunoSEQ multiplex PCR; TCRdb's table is partial and in-frame only. The sample holds about 130,000 clones, just over 90% seen once. The starting material was peripheral blood, obtained on day 0 of AZD1222 vaccination. These TCRs come from an adult in good health.

The rearrangement joins TRBV19 to TRBJ2-7, with D possibly matching TRBD1 (6 bases). The V gene's germline CDR1 is LNHDA and CDR2 SQIVND (reference sequence). The CDR3 length is 14 residues. Trimming left V 1 base short and J 0 bases short, with 7 bases between. CDR3 coding DNA: TGTGCCAGTAGTATAGGACAGGCCTCCTACGAGCAGTACTTC. This codes for CASSIGQASYEQYF.

The CDR3 nucleotides are TGCGCCAGCAGCTTGAGTAACGGGGGACCTGTGGAGCAGTACTTC. It translates to CASSLSNGGPVEQYF. The gene calls are TRBV5-1 and TRBJ2-7; a possible D gene is TRBD2 (6 bases). CDR1 and CDR2 (germline): SGHRS, YFSETQ. CDR3 length: 15 amino acids. Trimming cost V 1 base and J 7 bases, with 18 bases left between them.

The rearrangement uses TRBV7-9 and TRBJ2-5, with TRBD1 identical over 7 bases. V shed 7 bases and J 1 base; nucleotides not matched to a gene: 6. Germline V lookup: CDR1 SEHNR, CDR2 FQNEAQ (reference sequence). The CDR3 sequence is 14 residues long. In DNA form, the CDR3 reads TGTGCCAGCATCTCACAGGGGACCCAAGAGACCCAGTACTTC. Translating gives CASISQGTQETQYF.

The chain employs TRBV6-5 and TRBJ2-7; D may correspond to TRBD1 or TRBD2 (5 bases each). V dropped 8 bases and J dropped 4 bases, with 18 bases sitting between them. Looked up from germline, CDR1 is MNHEY and CDR2 is SVGAGI. This CDR3 contains 14 residues. DNA of the CDR3: TGTGCCAGCTCCATGCCGGGACGGACATACGAGCAGTACTTC. Its translation: CASSMPGRTYEQYF.

The chain carries TRBV7-2 and TRBJ1-6, with D possibly TRBD1 on 5 matching bases. V was clipped by 3 bases and J by 10 bases, with 16 bases between them. Germline assignment: CDR1 SGHTA and CDR2 FQGNSA. CDR3 length: 15 amino acids. The CDR3 region is CASSLYGGTGSPLHF. The CDR3 DNA follows: TGTGCCAGCAGCTTGTATGGGGGGACGGGATCACCCCTCCACTTT.

The rearrangement uses TRBV4-2 and TRBJ1-2; D gene ambiguous. The CDR3 is 13 amino acids. Trimming took 6 bases from V and 4 from J, leaving 12 bases between them. Germline V gene data show CDR1 as LGHNA and CDR2 as YNFKEQ. The CDR3 DNA is TGTGCCAGCAGACGATCCGGCCTCTATGGCTACACCTTC. It is translated as CASRRSGLYGYTF.

CDR3 protein: CASSTGTETQYF. The CDR3 DNA reads TGTGCCAGTAGTACAGGGACAGAGACCCAGTACTTC. V and J are TRBV19 and TRBJ2-5; D could derive from TRBD1 or TRBD2 (5 bases each). CDR3 length: 12 residues. The germline V gene encodes CDR1 LNHDA and CDR2 SQIVND (reference sequence). Trimming pared 4 bases from V and 4 bases from J, leaving 7 bases between.

The V and J genes are TRBV19 and TRBJ2-7; 8 nucleotides align to TRBD2. The CDR3 consists of 13 residues. Germline-derived CDR1 and CDR2 are LNHDA and SQIVND (reference sequence). V gave up 4 bases and J gave up 4 bases; unmatched junction bases: 3. CDR3 sequence reads: CASSTGTRYEQYF. CDR3 bases: TGTGCCAGTAGTACAGGGACTAGGTACGAGCAGTACTTC.

The chain links TRBV9 to TRBJ1-2; no reliable D call. Germline assignment: CDR1 SGDLS and CDR2 YYNGEE. The CDR3 spans 11 residues. Trimming removed 3 bases at V and 8 bases at J, with 8 bases between. The CDR3 nucleotides read TGTGCCAGCAGCGGATTGGTGGGCTACACCTTC. Encoded protein: CASSGLVGYTF.

The chain recombines TRBV2 with TRBJ1-1; D ambiguous. Germline CDR1 and CDR2: SNHLY and FYNNEI. The V gene lost 4 bases and the J gene lost 4 bases, with 10 bases spanning the gap. The CDR3 has 13 residues. The CDR3 reads CASSVGESTEAFF. CDR3 nucleotide sequence: TGTGCCAGCAGTGTTGGAGAGAGCACTGAAGCTTTCTTT.

The chain recombines TRBV6-5 with TRBJ1-1; D uncertain. Trimming removed 0 bases at V and 7 bases at J, with 6 bases between. The CDR3 spans 12 residues. Germline CDR1 MNHEY, CDR2 SVGAGI. CDR3 DNA sequence: TGTGCCAGCAGTTACTCCATGGGTGAAGCTTTCTTT. Residues: CASSYSMGEAFF.

The rearrangement joins TRBV19 to TRBJ2-2; no reliable D call. CDR3 length: 13 residues. Trimming left V 7 bases short and J 2 bases short, with 8 bases between. The V gene's germline CDR1 is LNHDA and CDR2 SQIVND (reference sequence). CDR3 sequence reads: CASMIPNTGELFF. The DNA for the CDR3 is TGTGCCAGTATGATACCTAACACCGGGGAGCTGTTTTTT.

The chain combines TRBV30 with TRBJ1-6, with D maybe TRBD1 (6 bases). This CDR3 spans 13 amino acids. V gave up 4 bases and J gave up 8 bases, with 12 bases separating them. The germline gives CDR1 GTSNPN, CDR2 SVGIG (reference sequence). In DNA, the CDR3 is TGTGCCTGGACCCCGGGACACCATTCACCCCTCCACTTT. Residues: CAWTPGHHSPLHF.

The rearrangement links TRBV27 to TRBJ1-1, with D possibly being TRBD1 (6 bases). Trimming cost V 0 bases and J 0 bases, with 14 bases left between them. The CDR3 spans 17 residues. Germline-derived CDR1 and CDR2 are MNHEY and SMNVEV (reference sequence). In DNA, the CDR3 is TGTGCCAGCAGTTTATCAATACAGGGTCGACTGAACACTGAAGCTTTCTTT. Encoded protein: CASSLSIQGRLNTEAFF.

The CDR3 here is CASSRSAVLSGNTIYF. For the CDR3, the DNA is TGCGCCAGCAGCCGCAGCGCCGTTCTCTCTGGAAACACCATATATTTT. The rearrangement uses TRBV5-1 and TRBJ1-3, with D unclear. Germline lookup yields CDR1 SGHRS and CDR2 YFSETQ. The CDR3 sequence is 16 residues long. V was clipped by 4 bases and J by 0 bases, with 14 bases between them.

The V call is TRBV14, the J call TRBJ1-4; D uncertain. The CDR3 is 14 residues long. Germline values: CDR1 SGHDN, CDR2 FVKESK. V lost 4 bases and J lost 4, with 10 bases in between. The CDR3 spells CASSLIGYNEKLFF. CDR3 DNA sequence: TGTGCCAGCAGCCTCATCGGATATAATGAAAAACTGTTTTTT.

The V call is TRBV13, the J call TRBJ1-2; 8 positions agree with TRBD1. Germline V gene data show CDR1 as PRHDT and CDR2 as FYEKMQ (reference sequence). V lost 4 bases to trimming and J lost 1 base; unmatched junction nucleotides: 2. The CDR3 runs to 14 residues. CDR3: CASSYRGGNYGYTF. The CDR3 DNA follows: TGTGCCAGCAGCTACAGGGGGGGTAACTATGGCTACACCTTC.

Concerning this clone itself: Germline and junction disagree at one end, which may indicate a read error. V is TRBV6-1 and J is TRBJ1-6; 9 bases agree with TRBD1. The CDR3 extends over 16 amino acids. Germline loops: CDR1 MNHNS, CDR2 SASEGT. The CDR3 is CASSVRTGVYSSPLHF. CDR3 nucleotide sequence: TGTGCCAGCAGTGTCAGGACAGGGGTTTATAGTTCACCCCTCCACTTT.

The V and J genes are TRBV2 and TRBJ2-3; possibly TRBD1 or TRBD2 for D (5 bases each). This CDR3 region has 16 residues. The germline V and J ends were trimmed by 5 bases and 0 bases, with 15 bases remaining between them. Per the germline V gene, CDR1 is SNHLY and CDR2 is FYNNEI. The CDR3 sequence is CASSLRGDLSTDTQYF. DNA for the CDR3: TGTGCCAGCAGTCTCCGAGGGGATCTAAGCACAGATACGCAGTATTTT.

This sequence joins TRBV7-2 and TRBJ1-2; D is unclear. This CDR3 has 16 amino acids. Germline CDR1 and CDR2: SGHTA and FQGNSA. V lost 7 bases to trimming and J lost 4 bases, with 22 bases between them. The CDR3 loop reads CASTSPPGRSLYGYTF. The CDR3 region has the DNA TGTGCCAGCACCTCCCCCCCCGGGCGATCCCTCTATGGCTACACCTTC.

This clone showed up just once. The V call is TRBV6-5, the J call TRBJ1-1; D is unresolved. This CDR3 is 11 amino acids long. V was cut by 6 bases and J by 4 bases, with 6 bases left in between. Germline CDR1 is MNHEY and CDR2 is SVGAGI. In DNA form, the CDR3 reads TGTGCCAGCAGGGCGGGCACTGAAGCTTTCTTT. Its translation: CASRAGTEAFF.

V gene TRBV4-2 combines with J gene TRBJ2-7; no clear D. The germline V gene has CDR1 LGHNA and CDR2 YNFKEQ. The CDR3 is 12 amino acids. The V gene lost 2 bases and the J gene lost 6 bases, with 8 bases spanning the gap. CDR3 DNA: TGTGCCAGCAGCCAACTACGACCCGAGCAGTACTTC. This codes for CASSQLRPEQYF.

The chain employs TRBV4-1 and TRBJ2-7; tentatively, D is TRBD2 (5 bases). Germline-derived CDR1 and CDR2 are MGHRA and YSYEKL. V dropped 1 base and J dropped 0 bases, with 10 bases sitting between them. There are 15 residues in the CDR3. CDR3 amino acids: CASSQGVTTSYEQYF. For the CDR3, the DNA is TGCGCCAGCAGCCAAGGGGTGACTACCTCCTACGAGCAGTACTTC.

The chain uses TRBV6-5 and TRBJ1-5; D is uncertain. The CDR3 runs 13 residues. V lost 4 bases and J 4 bases, leaving 8 bases between the germline ends. Germline V gives CDR1 MNHEY, CDR2 SVGAGI. The CDR3 loop reads CASSLGRNQPQHF. The CDR3 region has the DNA TGTGCCAGCAGTTTAGGGCGAAATCAGCCCCAGCATTTT.

This rearrangement joins TRBV21-1 to TRBJ1-3. TRBV21-1 has pseudogene status. The CDR3 is made up of 16 amino acids. The CDR3, as DNA: TGTGCCAGCAGCCCAAAGGGTGTCAGGTCAGGAAACACCATATATTTT. Translating gives CASSPKGVRSGNTIYF.

A word on this clone: The limits of the CDR3 on the DNA are not certain, so only TCRdb's listed CDR3 is given. The chain couples TRBV27 to TRBJ1-2. Ends included, the CDR3 has 14 residues. Germline V gives CDR1 MNHEY, CDR2 SMNVEV (reference sequence). The CDR3 region is CASSSSGEDYGYTF.

This clone was found once. This chain joins TRBV6-5 and TRBJ1-1, with D uncertain. V was clipped by 0 bases and J by 2 bases, with 4 bases between them. Germline V gene lookup returns CDR1 MNHEY and CDR2 SVGAGI. CDR3 length equals 13 residues. The CDR3 is CASSYSVNTEAFF. CDR3 DNA: TGTGCCAGCAGTTACTCCGTCAACACTGAAGCTTTCTTT.

This clone has a count of ten or more. The chain has TRBV10-3 and TRBJ2-1; either TRBD1 or TRBD2 may fit D (5 bases each). The CDR3 runs to 13 residues. Germline values: CDR1 ENHRY, CDR2 SYGVKD. Trimming pared 2 bases from V and 8 bases from J, leaving 10 bases between. CDR3 sequence reads: CAISEPGPYEQFF. In DNA form, the CDR3 reads TGTGCCATCAGTGAGCCGGGACCATATGAGCAGTTCTTC.